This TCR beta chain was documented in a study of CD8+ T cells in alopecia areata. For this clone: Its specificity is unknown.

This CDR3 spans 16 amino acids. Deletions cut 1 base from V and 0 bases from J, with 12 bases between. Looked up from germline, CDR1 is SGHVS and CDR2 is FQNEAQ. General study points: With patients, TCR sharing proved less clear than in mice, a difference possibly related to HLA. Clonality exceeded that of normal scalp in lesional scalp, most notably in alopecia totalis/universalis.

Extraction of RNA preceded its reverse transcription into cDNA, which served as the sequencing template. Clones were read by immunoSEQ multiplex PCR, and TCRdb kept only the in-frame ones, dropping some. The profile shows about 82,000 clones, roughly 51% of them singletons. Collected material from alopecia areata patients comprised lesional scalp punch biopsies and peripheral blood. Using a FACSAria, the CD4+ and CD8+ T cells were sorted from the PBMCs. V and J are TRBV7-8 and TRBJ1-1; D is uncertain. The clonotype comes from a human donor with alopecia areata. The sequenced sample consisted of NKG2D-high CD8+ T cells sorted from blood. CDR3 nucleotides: TGTGCCAGCAGCTTAGGAGGCACCAGTCTGAACACTGAAGCTTTCTTT. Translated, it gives CASSLGGTSLNTEAFF.